These 3 T cell receptor beta chains were all obtained from the same sample, sequenced in a study of human T cells and chemical hapten exposure. As to time point: healthy volunteer bleed at 2 weeks. Extraction yielded total RNA from whole blood (unfractionated). TCRdb reprocessed the RACE reads with MiXCR, giving one entry per CDR3 protein. The table records tens of thousands of distinct CDR3 sequences, roughly 4.5% of them present only once. The sequencing input was whole blood. These receptors all come from a human donor in good health. Some clones in this sample may be carry-over from other donors' samples.

CDR3 amino acids: CSAVGSVGRTEAFF. The CDR3 DNA follows: TGCAGCGCTGTGGGTTCGGTTGGAAGAACTGAAGCTTTCTTT. The chain joins TRBV29-1 to TRBJ1-1; the D is unclear. CDR3 length: 14 residues. The V end was cut by 7 bases, the J end by 5 bases, with 20 bases between. Germline lookup yields CDR1 SQVTM and CDR2 ANQGSEA.

In this sample, this clonotype turned up many times. V usage is TRBV20-1 and J usage is TRBJ1-5; 7 bases are a match to TRBD1. V lost 5 bases and J lost 6; bases outside the gene matches: 22. This CDR3 is 18 amino acids long. Germline V gene lookup returns CDR1 DFQATT and CDR2 SNEGSKA (reference sequence). CDR3 nucleotide sequence: TGCAGTGCTGGGACGCAGCCTACAGGGGAAGGTGTAGTTCAGCCCCAGCATTTT. Translation: CSAGTQPTGEGVVQPQHF.

At least ten counts were recorded for this clonotype. V gene TRBV10-2 combines with J gene TRBJ2-1, with 7 nucleotides matching TRBD2. From germline, CDR1 is WSHSY and CDR2 SAAADI. Trimming took 5 bases from V and 5 from J; bases not matched to a gene: 18. The CDR3 is 18 residues long. The CDR3 loop is CASSPTGLSGWEDNEQFF. Here the CDR3 DNA reads TGCGCCAGCAGTCCTACGGGGCTTAGCGGGTGGGAGGACAATGAGCAGTTCTTC.